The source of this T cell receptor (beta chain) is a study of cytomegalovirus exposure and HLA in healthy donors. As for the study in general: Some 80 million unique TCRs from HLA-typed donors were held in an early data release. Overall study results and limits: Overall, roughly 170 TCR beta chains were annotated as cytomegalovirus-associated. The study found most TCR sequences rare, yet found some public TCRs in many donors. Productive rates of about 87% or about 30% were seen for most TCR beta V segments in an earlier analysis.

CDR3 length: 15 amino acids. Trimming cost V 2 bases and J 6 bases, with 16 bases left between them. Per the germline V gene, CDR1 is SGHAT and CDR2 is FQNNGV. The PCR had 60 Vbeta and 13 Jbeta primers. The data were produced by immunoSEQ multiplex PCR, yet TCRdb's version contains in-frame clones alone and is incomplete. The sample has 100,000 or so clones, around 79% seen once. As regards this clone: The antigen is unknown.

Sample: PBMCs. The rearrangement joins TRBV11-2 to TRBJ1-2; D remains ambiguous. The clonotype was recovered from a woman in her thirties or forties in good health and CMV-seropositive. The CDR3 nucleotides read TGTGCCAGCAGCTTACGGGGTCAGTTGGGAGATGGCTACACCTTC. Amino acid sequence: CASSLRGQLGDGYTF.